This T cell receptor beta chain originates from a study of monozygotic twins with inflammatory bowel disease. Germline V gene lookup returns CDR1 MNHEY and CDR2 SVGEGT. The CDR3 is 18 residues long. Overall study results and limits: In these data, no single strong IBD-associated signal or clonotype received support.

From its re-call of the 5' RACE reads, TCRdb lists each CDR3 protein once, without DNA. The sample includes around 100,000 distinct CDR3 sequences. Points on this clonotype: No antigen is known for it.

Sequenced: blood. The chain combines TRBV6-2 or TRBV6-3 with TRBJ1-2; without DNA, the TCRdb call of TRBD1 cannot be checked. This receptor was obtained from a human donor with ulcerative colitis or Crohn's disease, or a healthy co-twin of an affected twin (not recorded which). The CDR3 region is CASSYLLYGGVNDYGYTF.